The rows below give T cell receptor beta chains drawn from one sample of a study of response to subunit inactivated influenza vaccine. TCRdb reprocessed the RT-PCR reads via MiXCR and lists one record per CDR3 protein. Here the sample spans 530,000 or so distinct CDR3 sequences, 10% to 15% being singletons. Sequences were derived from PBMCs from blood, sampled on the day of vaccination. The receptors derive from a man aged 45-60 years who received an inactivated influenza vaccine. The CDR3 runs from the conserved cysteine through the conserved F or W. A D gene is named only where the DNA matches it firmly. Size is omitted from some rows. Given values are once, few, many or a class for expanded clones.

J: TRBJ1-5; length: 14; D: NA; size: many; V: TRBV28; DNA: TGTGCCAGCAGTTTAAGGGAGAGTTATCAGCCCCAGCATTTT; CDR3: CASSLRESYQPQHF
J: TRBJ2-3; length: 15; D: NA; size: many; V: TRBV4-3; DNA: TGCGCCAGCAGCCAAGTGCCCGCGTCTGGAGCGACGCAGTATTTT; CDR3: CASSQVPASGATQYF
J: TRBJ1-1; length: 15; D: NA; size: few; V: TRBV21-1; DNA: TGTGCCAGCAGCAAAGGAAAAAACATGAACACTGAAGCTTTCTTT; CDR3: CASSKGKNMNTEAFF
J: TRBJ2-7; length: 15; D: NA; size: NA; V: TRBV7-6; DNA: TGTGCCAGCAGCTTAGGGAGGGGGCGCGCCTACGAGCAGTACTTC; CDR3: CASSLGRGRAYEQYF
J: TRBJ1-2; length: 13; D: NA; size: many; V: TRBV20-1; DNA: TGCAGTGCCAGGCGACTAAGGGACTATGGCTACACCTTC; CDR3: CSARRLRDYGYTF
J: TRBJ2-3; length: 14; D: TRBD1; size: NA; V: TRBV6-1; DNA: TGTACCAGCAGTCGACAGGGCCCCACAGATACGCAGTATTTT; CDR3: CTSSRQGPTDTQYF
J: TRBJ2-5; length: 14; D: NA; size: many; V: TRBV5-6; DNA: TGTGCCAGCAGCTCCGGGGCGGCCCAAGAGACCCAGTACTTC; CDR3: CASSSGAAQETQYF
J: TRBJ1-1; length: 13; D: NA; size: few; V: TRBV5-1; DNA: TGCGCCAGCAGCTCCCCCCCGGGCCCTGAAGCTTTCTTT; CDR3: CASSSPPGPEAFF
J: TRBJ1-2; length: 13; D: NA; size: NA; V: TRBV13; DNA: TGTGCCAGCAGCTTGTACAGCTCCGGGGGCTACACCTTC; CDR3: CASSLYSSGGYTF
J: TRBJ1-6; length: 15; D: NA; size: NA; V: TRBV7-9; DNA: TGTGCCAGCAGCTTAGAGGCGGTGCGGGGCTCACCCCTCCACTTT; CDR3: CASSLEAVRGSPLHF
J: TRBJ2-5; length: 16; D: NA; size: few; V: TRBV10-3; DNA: TGTGCCATCAGTGAGTCAGCGACAGGACGCCGGGAGACCCAGTACTTC; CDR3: CAISESATGRRETQYF
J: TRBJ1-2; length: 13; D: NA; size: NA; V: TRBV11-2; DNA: TGTGCCAGCAGCTTCGGGTTTAACTATGGCTACACCTTC; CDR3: CASSFGFNYGYTF
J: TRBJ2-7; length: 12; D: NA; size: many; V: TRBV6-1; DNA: TGTGCCGGGTCTACCTTTGGCTACGAGCAGTACTTC; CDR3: CAGSTFGYEQYF
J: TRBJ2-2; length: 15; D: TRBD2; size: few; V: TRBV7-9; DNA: TGTGCCAGCATCACCGCGGGGGATTGGACCGGGGAGCTGTTTTTT; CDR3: CASITAGDWTGELFF
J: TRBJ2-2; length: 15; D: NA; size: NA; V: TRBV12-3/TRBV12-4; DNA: TGTGCCAGCAGTTCTCCGGGACTTTCGCGCGGGGAGCTGTTTTTT; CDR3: CASSSPGLSRGELFF
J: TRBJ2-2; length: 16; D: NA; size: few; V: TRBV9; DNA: TGTGCCAGCAGCGTAGTGCAGGGAATAGGCACCGGGGAGCTGTTTTTT; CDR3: CASSVVQGIGTGELFF
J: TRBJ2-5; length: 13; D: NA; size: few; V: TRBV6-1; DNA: TGTGCCAGCAGTGAAGATTCACGGGGGACCCAGTACTTC; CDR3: CASSEDSRGTQYF
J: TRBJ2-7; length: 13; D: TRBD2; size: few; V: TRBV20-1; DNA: TGCAGTTCCCGGACTAGCGGGAGAAGCGAGCAGTACTTC; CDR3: CSSRTSGRSEQYF
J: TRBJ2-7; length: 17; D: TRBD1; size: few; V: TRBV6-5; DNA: TGTGCCAGCAGTTACTCTAGGACAGGGATGGGCTCCTACGAGCAGTACTTC; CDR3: CASSYSRTGMGSYEQYF
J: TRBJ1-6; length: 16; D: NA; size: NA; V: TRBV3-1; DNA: TGTGCCAGCAGCCACACGGTTGGAATGGGTAATTCACCCCTCCACTTT; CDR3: CASSHTVGMGNSPLHF
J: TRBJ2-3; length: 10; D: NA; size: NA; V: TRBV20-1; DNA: TGCAGGGCGCCCGCAGATACGCAGTATTTT; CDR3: CRAPADTQYF
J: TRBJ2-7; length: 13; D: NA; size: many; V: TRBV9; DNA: TGTGCCAGCAGCGTAGAAAATAGCTACGAGCAGTACTTC; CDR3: CASSVENSYEQYF
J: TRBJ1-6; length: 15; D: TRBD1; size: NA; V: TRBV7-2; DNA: TGTGCCAGCAGCTCGTGGACAGGAGGGAATTCACCCCTCCACTTT; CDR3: CASSSWTGGNSPLHF
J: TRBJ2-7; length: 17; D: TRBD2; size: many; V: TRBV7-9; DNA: TGTGCCAGCAGCCCCGGACTAGCGGGGAAACCTACCTACGAGCAGTACTTC; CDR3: CASSPGLAGKPTYEQYF
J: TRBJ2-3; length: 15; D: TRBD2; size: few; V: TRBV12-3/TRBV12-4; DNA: TGTGCCAGCAGTTTGGGACTAGCGGGGGCAGATACGCAGTATTTT; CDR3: CASSLGLAGADTQYF
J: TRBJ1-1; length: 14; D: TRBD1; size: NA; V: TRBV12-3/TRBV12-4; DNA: TGTGCCAGCACCCCGACAGGGGGCGCCACTGAAGCTTTCTTT; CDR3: CASTPTGGATEAFF
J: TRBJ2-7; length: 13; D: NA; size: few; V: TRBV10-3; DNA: TGTGCCATAGCAGGGCCCAACTCCTACGAGCAGTACTTC; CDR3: CAIAGPNSYEQYF
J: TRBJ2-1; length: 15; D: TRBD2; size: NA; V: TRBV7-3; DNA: TGTGCCAGCGCCGGGACTAGCCTACCCTACAATGAGCAGTTCTTC; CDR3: CASAGTSLPYNEQFF
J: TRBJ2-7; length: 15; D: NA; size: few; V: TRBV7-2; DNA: TGTGCCAGCAGCCCCCAGGGCCTCCTCTCCTACGAGCAGTACTTC; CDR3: CASSPQGLLSYEQYF
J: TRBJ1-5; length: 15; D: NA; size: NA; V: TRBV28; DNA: TGTGCCAGCAGTCCCTGGCGCAGGGGCAATCAGCCCCAGCATTTT; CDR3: CASSPWRRGNQPQHF
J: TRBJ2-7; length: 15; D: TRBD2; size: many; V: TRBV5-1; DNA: TGCGCCAGCAGCTTGAGCGGGGGGCGACACAACGAGCAGTACTTC; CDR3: CASSLSGGRHNEQYF
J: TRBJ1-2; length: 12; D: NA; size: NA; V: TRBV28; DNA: TGTGCCAGCAGTCAGGTAGACTATGGCTACACCTTC; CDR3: CASSQVDYGYTF
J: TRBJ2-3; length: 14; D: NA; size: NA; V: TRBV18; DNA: TGTGCCAGCTCACCACGACGTAACACAGATACGCAGTATTTT; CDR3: CASSPRRNTDTQYF
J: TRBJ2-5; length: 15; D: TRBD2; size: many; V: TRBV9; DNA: TGTGCCAGCAGCGTAGCACCAGCGGGAAAAGAGACCCAGTACTTC; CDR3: CASSVAPAGKETQYF
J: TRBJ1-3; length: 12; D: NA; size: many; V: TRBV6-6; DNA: TGTGCCAGCAGAGGAGCTGGAAACACCATATATTTT; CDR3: CASRGAGNTIYF
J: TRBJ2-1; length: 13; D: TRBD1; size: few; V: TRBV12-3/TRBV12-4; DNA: TGTGCCAGCAGTCCCACAGGGGCCTATGAGCAGTTCTTC; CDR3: CASSPTGAYEQFF
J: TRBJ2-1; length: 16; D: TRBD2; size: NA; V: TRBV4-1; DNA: TGCGCCAGCAGCCCACGTCTAGCGGGGGGGTTTAGTGAGCAGTTCTTC; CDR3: CASSPRLAGGFSEQFF
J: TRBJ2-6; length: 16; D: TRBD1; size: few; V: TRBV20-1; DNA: TGCAGTGCTAGAGATCAGGGGGCTGCTGGGGCCAACGTCCTGACTTTC; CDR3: CSARDQGAAGANVLTF
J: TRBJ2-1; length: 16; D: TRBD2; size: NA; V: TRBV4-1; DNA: TGCGCCAGCAGCCCTTTGGGTAGCGGGGGGGACAATGAGCAGTTCTTC; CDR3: CASSPLGSGGDNEQFF
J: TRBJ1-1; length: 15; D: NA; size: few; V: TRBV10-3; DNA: TGTGCCATCAGTGAGAGCTTGTCGGTGAACACTGAAGCTTTCTTT; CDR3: CAISESLSVNTEAFF
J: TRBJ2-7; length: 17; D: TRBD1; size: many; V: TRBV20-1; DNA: TGCAGTGCTAGAGATCTCGCCGGACAGGGGGCCTCCTACGAGCAGTACTTC; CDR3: CSARDLAGQGASYEQYF
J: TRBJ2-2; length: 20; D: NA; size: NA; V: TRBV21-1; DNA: TGTGCCAGCAGCAAAGAAAAAAACTCCGCGGGACAGGGCGGCACCGGGGAGCTGTTTTTT; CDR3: CASSKEKNSAGQGGTGELFF
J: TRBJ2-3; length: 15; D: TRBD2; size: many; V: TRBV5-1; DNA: TGCGCCAGCAGCCTTAGCGGGAAAAGCACAGATACGCAGTATTTT; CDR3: CASSLSGKSTDTQYF
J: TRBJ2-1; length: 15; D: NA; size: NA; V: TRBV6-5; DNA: TGTGCCAGCAGTTGGACGGGGGAGAACTACAATGAGCAGTTCTTC; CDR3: CASSWTGENYNEQFF
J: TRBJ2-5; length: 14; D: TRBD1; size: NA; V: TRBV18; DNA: TGTGCCAGCTCACCGGGGACAGGTGAAGAGACCCAGTACTTC; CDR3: CASSPGTGEETQYF
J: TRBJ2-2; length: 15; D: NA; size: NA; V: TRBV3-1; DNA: TGTGCCAGCAGCTCGAGGGGGGTTGGTACCGGGGAGCTGTTTTTT; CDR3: CASSSRGVGTGELFF
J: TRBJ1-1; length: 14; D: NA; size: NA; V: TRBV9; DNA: TGTGCCAGCAGCGTAGGAGAGTGGACGACTGAAGCTTTCTTT; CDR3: CASSVGEWTTEAFF
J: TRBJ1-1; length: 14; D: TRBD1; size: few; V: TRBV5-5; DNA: TGTGCCAGCAGCTCGGGGACAGAGAACACTGAAGCTTTCTTT; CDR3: CASSSGTENTEAFF
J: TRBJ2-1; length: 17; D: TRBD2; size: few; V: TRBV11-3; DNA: TGTGCCAGCAGCCCGGGACTAGCGGGCGACTCCTACAATGAGCAGTTCTTC; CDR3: CASSPGLAGDSYNEQFF